This T cell receptor (beta chain) was recorded in a study of shared clonotypes between healthy human individuals. On the study more broadly: Sampling drew on donors who were two women and three men aged 18 to 49. Points from the study as a whole: Clonotype sharing among donors was thought likely to change with sequencing depth.

This clone was recorded once. Its matching antigen is unknown. Negatively enriched CD4+ T cells were divided by CD45RA into naive and memory. V was trimmed by 7 bases and J by 0 bases, leaving 13 bases between them. Germline CDR1 reads SGHAT; CDR2 reads FQNNGV. This CDR3 is built from 14 residues. Method: immunoSEQ multiplex PCR; TCRdb's copy keeps in-frame clones and lacks some. This table has roughly 1 million clones, about 70% appearing once. The chain has TRBV11-2 and TRBJ2-7; perhaps TRBD2 as D (5 bases). The sequencing sample was made of memory CD4+ T cells sorted from blood. This sample's subset: CD45RA-negative fraction. This TCR was recovered from a man younger than 35 in good health. The CDR3 reads CASNAGKVSYEQYF. The CDR3, as DNA: TGTGCCAGCAACGCGGGCAAAGTCTCCTACGAGCAGTACTTC.